In its sample, the clone carrying this T cell receptor beta chain was seen a few times. No patient escaped relapse after autologous stem cell transplantation, and brentuximab vedotin exposure varied. The sample is drawn from a study of PD-1 blockade in classical Hodgkin lymphoma. The trim removed 6 bases at V and 3 bases at J, leaving 8 bases unmatched. CDR1 is LNHDA and CDR2 is SQIVND in the germline V gene (reference sequence). This CDR3 region has 15 residues. TCRdb keeps only in-frame clones here, not all; method: immunoSEQ multiplex PCR. The sample lists around 40,000 clones; around 80% were seen once.

This receptor was identified in a human donor with classical Hodgkin lymphoma. This chain joins TRBV19 and TRBJ1-1; TRBD1 agrees at 9 bases. Material: peripheral blood mononuclear cells (PBMCs), obtained at baseline. The CDR3 nucleotides read TGTGCCAGTAGCCATACAGGGGGCGGACACACTGAAGCTTTCTTT. Translating it yields CASSHTGGGHTEAFF.